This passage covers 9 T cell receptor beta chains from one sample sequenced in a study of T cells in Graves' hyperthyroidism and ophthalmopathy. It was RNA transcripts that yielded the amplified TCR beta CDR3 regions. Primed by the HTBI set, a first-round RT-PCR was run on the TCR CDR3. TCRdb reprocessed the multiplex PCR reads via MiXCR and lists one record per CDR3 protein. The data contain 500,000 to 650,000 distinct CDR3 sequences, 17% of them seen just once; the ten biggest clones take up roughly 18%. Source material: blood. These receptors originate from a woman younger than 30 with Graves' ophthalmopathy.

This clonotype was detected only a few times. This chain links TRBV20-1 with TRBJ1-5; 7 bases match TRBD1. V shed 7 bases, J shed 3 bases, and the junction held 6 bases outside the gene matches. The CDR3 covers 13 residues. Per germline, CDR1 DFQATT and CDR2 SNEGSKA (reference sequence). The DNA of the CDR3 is TGCAGTGTTGACAGGGACTTCAATCAGCCCCAGCATTTT. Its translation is CSVDRDFNQPQHF.

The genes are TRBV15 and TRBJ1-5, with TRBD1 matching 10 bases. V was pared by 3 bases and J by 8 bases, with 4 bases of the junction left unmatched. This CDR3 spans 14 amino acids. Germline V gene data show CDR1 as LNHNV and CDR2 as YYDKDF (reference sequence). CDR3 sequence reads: CATSSRDRGKPQHF. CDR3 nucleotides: TGTGCCACCAGCAGCCGGGACAGGGGAAAGCCCCAGCATTTT.

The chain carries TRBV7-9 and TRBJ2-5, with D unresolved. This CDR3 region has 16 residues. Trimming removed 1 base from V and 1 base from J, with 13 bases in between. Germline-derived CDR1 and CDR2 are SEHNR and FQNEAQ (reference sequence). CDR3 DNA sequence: TGTGCCAGCAGCTTAGTGGTCGGCGGTGGCCAAGAGACCCAGTACTTC. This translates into CASSLVVGGGQETQYF.

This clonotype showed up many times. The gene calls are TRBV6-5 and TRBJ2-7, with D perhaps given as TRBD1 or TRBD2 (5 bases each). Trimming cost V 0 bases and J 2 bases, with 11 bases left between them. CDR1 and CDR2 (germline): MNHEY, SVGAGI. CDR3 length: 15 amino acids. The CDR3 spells CASSYSRGRTYEQYF. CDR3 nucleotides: TGTGCCAGCAGTTACTCGAGGGGCAGAACCTACGAGCAGTACTTC.

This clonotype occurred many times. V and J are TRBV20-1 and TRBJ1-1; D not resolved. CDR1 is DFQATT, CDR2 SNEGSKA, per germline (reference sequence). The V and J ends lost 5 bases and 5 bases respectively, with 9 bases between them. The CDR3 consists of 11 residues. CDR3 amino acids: CSASERTEAFF. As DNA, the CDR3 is TGCAGTGCTTCCGAACGAACTGAAGCTTTCTTT.

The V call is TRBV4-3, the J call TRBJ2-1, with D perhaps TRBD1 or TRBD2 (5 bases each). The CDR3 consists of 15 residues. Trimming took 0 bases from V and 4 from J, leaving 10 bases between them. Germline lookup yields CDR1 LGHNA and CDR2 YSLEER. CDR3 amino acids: CASSQDRDPYNEQFF. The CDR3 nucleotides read TGCGCCAGCAGCCAAGACAGGGACCCATACAATGAGCAGTTCTTC.

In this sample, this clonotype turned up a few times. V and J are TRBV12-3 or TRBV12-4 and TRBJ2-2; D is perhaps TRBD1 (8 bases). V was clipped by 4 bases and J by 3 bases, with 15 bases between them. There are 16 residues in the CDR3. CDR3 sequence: CASSSYRGGHTGELFF. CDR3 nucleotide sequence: TGTGCCAGCAGTTCCTACAGGGGGGGCCACACCGGGGAGCTGTTTTTT.

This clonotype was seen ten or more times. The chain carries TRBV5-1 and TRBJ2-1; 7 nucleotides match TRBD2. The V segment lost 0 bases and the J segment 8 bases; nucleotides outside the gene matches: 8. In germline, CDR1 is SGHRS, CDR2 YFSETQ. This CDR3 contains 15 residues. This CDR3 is CASSLVGGVGDEQFF. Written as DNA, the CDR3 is TGCGCCAGCAGCTTGGTGGGGGGGGTAGGTGATGAGCAGTTCTTC.

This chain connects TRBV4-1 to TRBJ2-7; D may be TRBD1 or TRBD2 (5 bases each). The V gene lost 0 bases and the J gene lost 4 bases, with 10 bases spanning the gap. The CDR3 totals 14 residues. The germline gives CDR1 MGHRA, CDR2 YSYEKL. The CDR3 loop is CASSQEFREYEQYF. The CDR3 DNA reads TGCGCCAGCAGCCAAGAATTCAGGGAGTACGAGCAGTACTTC.